Reported below is one TCR beta chain. Its antigen is unidentified. The CDR3 has 12 amino acids. V dropped 5 bases and J dropped 8 bases, with 10 bases sitting between them. The V gene's germline CDR1 is GTSNPN and CDR2 SVGIG (reference sequence). This record comes from a study of cytomegalovirus exposure and HLA in healthy donors. Findings and limits, study-wide: The study designated fewer than 200 TCR beta chains cytomegalovirus-associated. Being indistinguishable, some V segments were excluded, TRBV6-2 and TRBV6-3 among them. Trimming of TCR beta V- and J-genes showed a link, identified in a later analysis, to a missense DCLRE1C variant.

The PCR used 60 Vbeta and 13 Jbeta primers. This table comes from immunoSEQ multiplex PCR, and its TCRdb copy is limited to in-frame clones, with some not included. The repertoire holds approximately 120,000 clones, with approximately 84% as singletons. This TCR was sampled from a man younger than 35 in good health and CMV-seropositive. The chain couples TRBV30 to TRBJ1-6; TRBD1 is a possible D gene (6 bases). Sequenced sample: PBMCs. The CDR3 sequence is CAWGQRDSPLHF. The CDR3 coding sequence is TGTGCCTGGGGACAGAGGGATTCACCCCTCCACTTT.